A few counts support the clone carrying this T cell receptor (beta chain). This sample is part of a study of T-cell memory formation after mild COVID-19. The CDR3 extends over 13 amino acids. The V and J ends lost 2 bases and 4 bases respectively, with 8 bases between them. Germline V gene lookup returns CDR1 SEHNR and CDR2 FQNEAQ (reference sequence). TCRdb fed the 5' RACE reads into MiXCR, producing one record per CDR3 protein. The sample records 530,000 or so distinct CDR3 sequences, roughly 17% being singletons. J is TRBJ1-2 and V is TRBV7-9; D possibly corresponds to TRBD1 (5 bases). Sequenced: PBMCs or a T cell subset sorted from them (not recorded which). This clonotype originated in an adult woman who had mild COVID-19 (a few samples of this study predate the infection). Cell type and time point are not known. CDR3 sequence: CASSLRQSYGYTF. CDR3 coding DNA: TGTGCCAGCAGCTTACGACAGAGCTATGGCTACACCTTC.